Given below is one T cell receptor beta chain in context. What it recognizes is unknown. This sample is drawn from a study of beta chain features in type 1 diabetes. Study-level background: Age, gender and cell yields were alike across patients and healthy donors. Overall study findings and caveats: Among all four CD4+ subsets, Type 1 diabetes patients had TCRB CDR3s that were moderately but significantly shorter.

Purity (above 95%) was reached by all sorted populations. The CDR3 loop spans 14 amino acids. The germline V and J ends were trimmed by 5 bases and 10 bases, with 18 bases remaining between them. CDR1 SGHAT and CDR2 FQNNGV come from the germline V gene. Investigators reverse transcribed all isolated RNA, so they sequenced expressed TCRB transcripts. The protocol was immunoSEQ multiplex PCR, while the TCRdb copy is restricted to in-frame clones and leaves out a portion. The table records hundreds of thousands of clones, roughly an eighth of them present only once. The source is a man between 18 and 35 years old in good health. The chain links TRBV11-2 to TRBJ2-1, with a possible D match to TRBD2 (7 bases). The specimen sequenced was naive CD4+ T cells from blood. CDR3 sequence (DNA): TGTGCCAGCAGCGGGGGGGGCGCGGGAGAAGAGCAGTTCTTC. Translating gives CASSGGGAGEEQFF.